These T cell receptor beta chains were read from a single sample in a study of identical twins. TCRdb ran MiXCR on the 5' RACE reads and lists one entry per CDR3 protein. Of 1.5 million to 2 million distinct CDR3 sequences in the sample, about 30% are singletons; the top ten hold 0.27%. Specimen: cord blood. Source of these receptors: a newborn girl in good health. CDR3s include the opening cysteine and the closing phenylalanine or tryptophan. D genes are given only for firm matches. Rows give clone size only sometimes, using once, few, many, or a class for an expanded clone.

v_gene	abundance	len	d_gene	j_gene	CDR3aa	CDR3nt
TRBV9	-	15	-	TRBJ2-4	CASSVTGTGKNIQYF	TGTGCCAGCAGCGTAACAGGGACGGGCAAAAACATTCAGTACTTC
TRBV4-1	few	19	-	TRBJ1-2	CAARRKPNKYQGSFGGYTF	TGCGCCGCCCGCAGAAAGCCTAACAAATATCAGGGGAGTTTTGGTGGCTACACCTTC
TRBV4-1	few	14	-	TRBJ2-1	CASSRVGSYNEQFF	TGCGCCAGCAGCCGAGTCGGAAGTTACAATGAGCAGTTCTTC
TRBV30	-	12	-	TRBJ1-2	CAWSPYSYGYTF	TGTGCCTGGAGTCCCTACAGCTATGGCTACACCTTC
TRBV27	-	14	-	TRBJ2-7	CASSLWAGGPEQYF	TGTGCCAGCAGTTTATGGGCAGGGGGGCCCGAGCAGTACTTC
TRBV4-1	few	16	TRBD1	TRBJ2-3	CASSQAPGQGRDTQYF	TGCGCCAGCAGCCAAGCCCCGGGACAGGGGAGAGATACGCAGTATTTT
TRBV5-1	few	17	TRBD2	TRBJ2-1	CASSLVPGGNSYNEQFF	TGCGCCAGCAGCTTGGTACCCGGGGGGAATTCCTACAATGAGCAGTTCTTC
TRBV4-1	few	13	-	TRBJ1-6	CASSQVVNSPLHF	TGCGCCAGCAGCCAAGTAGTTAATTCACCCCTCCACTTT
TRBV28	-	14	TRBD1	TRBJ1-1	CASSRRQGWTEAFF	TGTGCCAGCAGTCGACGACAGGGGTGGACTGAAGCTTTCTTT
TRBV4-2	-	17	TRBD2	TRBJ2-3	CASSQEVAGGPGNTQYF	TGTGCCAGCAGCCAAGAGGTAGCGGGAGGGCCGGGGAATACGCAGTATTTT
TRBV18	once	13	-	TRBJ1-5	CASSPNVGQPQHF	TGTGCCAGCTCACCTAATGTGGGTCAGCCCCAGCATTTT
TRBV6-5	few	13	-	TRBJ1-1	CASRVRVNTEAFF	TGTGCCAGCAGGGTGAGGGTGAACACTGAAGCTTTCTTT
TRBV6-2/TRBV6-3	few	14	-	TRBJ1-5	CASSYPLHREGQHF	TGTGCCAGCAGTTACCCACTCCACAGGGAAGGCCAGCATTTT
TRBV4-1	-	15	-	TRBJ2-7	CASSQIGGRSYEQYF	TGCGCCAGCAGCCAAATTGGAGGGAGGAGCTACGAGCAGTACTTC
TRBV7-8	many	15	TRBD1	TRBJ2-7	CASSSWTGSSYEQYF	TGTGCCAGCAGCTCTTGGACAGGGAGCTCCTACGAGCAGTACTTC
TRBV4-1	many	15	-	TRBJ2-3	CASSQVGASTDTQYF	TGTGCCAGCAGCCAAGTGGGAGCTAGCACAGATACGCAGTATTTT
TRBV19	few	9	-	TRBJ1-2	CASGNGYTF	TGTGCCAGCGGTAATGGCTACACCTTC
TRBV5-4	-	15	-	TRBJ1-1	CASSSKSGSNTEAFF	TGTGCCAGCAGCTCGAAATCCGGGTCGAACACTGAAGCTTTCTTT
TRBV29-1	-	14	-	TRBJ1-1	CSVEEGARPASAFF	TGCAGCGTTGAAGAAGGCGCACGGCCAGCCTCGGCTTTCTTT
TRBV6-1	-	13	-	TRBJ1-5	CASTHYSNQPQHF	TGTGCCAGCACCCACTATAGCAATCAGCCCCAGCATTTT
TRBV20-1	few	16	TRBD2	TRBJ2-7	CSAERPRTSGTYEQYF	TGCAGTGCCGAGCGGCCTCGGACTAGCGGGACCTACGAGCAGTACTTC
TRBV7-2	few	15	-	TRBJ1-5	CASSLELAGGRPQHF	TGTGCCAGCAGCTTAGAATTGGCAGGCGGTCGACCCCAGCATTTT
TRBV21-1	-	13	-	TRBJ2-7	CASSKEVADEQYF	TGTGCCAGCAGCAAAGAGGTGGCTGACGAGCAGTACTTC
TRBV21-1	-	18	-	TRBJ2-5	CASSSPGLAGANGIEQYF	TGTGCCAGCAGCTCTCCGGGACTAGCGGGAGCGAATGGAATTGAGCAGTACTTC
TRBV13	many	15	TRBD2	TRBJ2-7	CASSFGTSGRYEQYF	TGTGCCAGCAGTTTTGGGACTAGCGGGAGGTACGAGCAGTACTTC
TRBV7-9	few	15	-	TRBJ1-2	CASSPRTKGNYGYTF	TGTGCCAGCAGCCCCCGGACAAAGGGAAACTATGGCTACACCTTC